Following are 23 T cell receptor beta chains from one sample sequenced in a study of blood T cell repertoires in COVID-19. Libraries were prepared by immunoSEQ multiplex PCR; TCRdb keeps only in-frame clonotypes and omits some of them. The repertoire has tens of thousands of clones, approximately 83% of them found once; the top ten carry roughly 10%. The specimen sequenced was peripheral blood. The receptor source for this set is a man aged 50 or older with COVID-19, enrolled during active disease.

The CDR3: CASIGTVYSNQPQHF. The CDR3 DNA is TGTGCCAGCATCGGGACAGTATATAGCAATCAGCCCCAGCATTTT. The chain links TRBV28 to TRBJ1-5, with 7 nucleotides matching TRBD1. The ends lost 7 bases at V and 0 bases at J; junction bases unmatched: 6. The CDR3 consists of 15 residues. Germline assignment: CDR1 MDHEN and CDR2 SYDVKM.

This clone was seen a handful of times. The chain carries TRBV6-5 and TRBJ1-3; TRBD1 is a possible D gene (5 bases). Trimming left V 5 bases short and J 4 bases short, with 12 bases between. Germline CDR1 is MNHEY and CDR2 is SVGAGI. The CDR3 has 14 amino acids. CDR3 loop: CASSIQGYGNTIYF. As DNA, the CDR3 is TGTGCCAGCAGTATTCAGGGTTACGGAAACACCATATATTTT.

This chain connects TRBV5-1 to TRBJ2-5, with TRBD1 matching over 9 bases. The CDR3 is made up of 16 amino acids. V shed 1 base and J 5 bases; nucleotides not matched to a gene: 9. Germline V gene data show CDR1 as SGHRS and CDR2 as YFSETQ. CDR3 amino acids: CASSLLGQGKGETQYF. DNA for the CDR3: TGCGCCAGCAGCTTGTTAGGACAGGGGAAAGGGGAGACCCAGTACTTC.

As for this clone: The junction and the germline gene differ at one end; a read error may be behind it. The J gene is TRBJ2-7, the V gene TRBV5-5, with 7 bases matching TRBD1. This CDR3 is 12 amino acids long. Germline CDR1 reads SGHKS; CDR2 reads YYEKEE (reference sequence). CDR3 coding DNA: TGTGCCAGCAGCGCAGGGGGACGCCTAACACAGTTC. Translating gives CASSAGGRLTQF.

This clone has more than one count but fewer than ten. The chain links TRBV7-9 to TRBJ2-7, with TRBD2 matching over 7 bases. Per germline, CDR1 SEHNR and CDR2 FQNEAQ (reference sequence). This CDR3 has 14 residues. The junction had 8 bases not matched to a gene; V was cut back by 4 bases and J by 5 bases. The CDR3 DNA is TGTGCCAGCAGCTCTACGGGCGGGAGCAACGAGCAGTACTTC. It yields the protein CASSSTGGSNEQYF.

This rearrangement joins TRBV4-1 to TRBJ2-5; D gene uncertain. There are 14 residues in the CDR3. V gave up 1 base and J gave up 1 base, with 7 bases separating them. The germline CDR1 and CDR2 sequences are MGHRA and YSYEKL. CDR3: CASSQGAGQETQYF. CDR3 bases: TGCGCCAGCAGCCAAGGGGCAGGCCAAGAGACCCAGTACTTC.

This clone was counted once. The J gene is TRBJ2-1, the V gene TRBV25-1; 7 nucleotides agree with TRBD2. Germline V gene data show CDR1 as MGHDK and CDR2 as SYGVNS. The CDR3 covers 14 residues. With V trimmed by 3 bases and J by 5 bases, 4 bases remained unmatched. The DNA of the CDR3 is TGTGCCAGCAGTGACAGGGACTACGACAATGAGCAGTTCTTC. Translation: CASSDRDYDNEQFF.

The CDR3 bases are TGTGCCACCGGCCCGACAGGGTTCAGTGAGCAGTTCTTC. This translates into CATGPTGFSEQFF. The chain is built from TRBV19 and TRBJ2-1, with 7 bases fitting TRBD1. The CDR3 spans 13 residues. V dropped 10 bases and J dropped 9; count of bases not matched to a gene: 12. Germline V gene sequence: CDR1 LNHDA, CDR2 SQIVND (reference sequence).

The chain carries TRBV18 and TRBJ2-7; 9 bases line up with TRBD1. The junction had 0 bases not matched to a gene; V was cut back by 4 bases and J by 5 bases. This CDR3 contains 12 residues. The germline gives CDR1 KGHSH, CDR2 LQKENI. The CDR3 loop reads CASSRDRDEQYF. The CDR3 bases are TGTGCCAGCTCACGGGACAGGGACGAGCAGTACTTC. Full variable domain (missing parts from reference TRBV18 and TRBJ2-7): NAGVMQNPRHLVRRRGQEARLRCSPMKGHSHVYWYRQLPEEGLKFMVYLQKENIIDESGMPKERFSAEFPKEGPSILRIQQVVRGDSAAYFCASSRDRDEQYFGPGTRLTVT.

The chain has TRBV7-3 and TRBJ2-5; 11 bases are a match to TRBD2. This CDR3 has 15 amino acids. Unmatched junction bases numbered 8, after V lost 1 base and J lost 10 bases. The germline gives CDR1 SGHTA, CDR2 FQGTGA. CDR3 sequence (DNA): TGTGCCAGCAGCTTAATGACTAGCGGGATTGGAGACCAGTACTTC. This encodes CASSLMTSGIGDQYF.

In this sample, this clone turned up a few times. This sequence joins TRBV19 and TRBJ1-1; tentative D call: TRBD1 (6 bases). V was shortened by 4 bases and J by 5 bases, with 20 bases between the two germline ends. The CDR3 covers 16 residues. CDR1 and CDR2 (germline): LNHDA, SQIVND (reference sequence). This CDR3 is CASSRGDRKGGTEAFF. CDR3 coding DNA: TGTGCCAGTAGTAGAGGTGACCGAAAAGGGGGAACTGAAGCTTTCTTT.

In this sample, this clone turned up a few times. V gene TRBV28 combines with J gene TRBJ2-3; 9 bases map to TRBD2. The V gene's germline CDR1 is MDHEN and CDR2 SYDVKM. V lost 2 bases and J lost 5; bases outside the gene matches: 14. The CDR3 length is 18 residues. As DNA, the CDR3 is TGTGCCAGCAGTTTAGGTCCTAGCGGGGCTCCTACTGGAGATACGCAGTATTTT. This gives the protein CASSLGPSGAPTGDTQYF.

The chain combines TRBV10-3 with TRBJ2-7, with 10 bases matching TRBD1. The CDR3 runs to 16 residues. V was clipped by 3 bases and J by 3 bases; unmatched bases: 8. Germline V gives CDR1 ENHRY, CDR2 SYGVKD. The CDR3 nucleotides are TGTGCCATCAGTGACCCTATGACAGGGGGCGTCTACGAGCAGTACTTC. Amino acids: CAISDPMTGGVYEQYF.

This clone has a count of ten or more. V usage is TRBV24-1 and J usage is TRBJ2-1, with 9 bases lining up with TRBD1. Losses at the gene ends were 5 bases for V and 6 bases for J; bases not matched to a gene: 10. The CDR3 totals 16 residues. Per the germline V gene, CDR1 is KGHDR and CDR2 is SFDVKD. This chain's CDR3 is CATSVPGQGGGNEQFF. The CDR3 DNA follows: TGTGCCACCAGTGTACCGGGACAGGGAGGAGGCAATGAGCAGTTCTTC.

The chain couples TRBV14 to TRBJ1-2, with no clear D. The V end lost 3 bases, the J end lost 2 bases, and 10 bases lay between the germline ends. Germline values: CDR1 SGHDN, CDR2 FVKESK. CDR3 size: 14 residues. The CDR3, as DNA: TGTGCCAGCAGCCACCAGAAAACCAACTATGGCTACACCTTC. Amino acids: CASSHQKTNYGYTF.

This clone was recorded once. The chain is built from TRBV30 and TRBJ1-3; D ambiguous. V shed 2 bases and J shed 2 bases, with 4 bases lying between them. In germline, CDR1 is GTSNPN, CDR2 SVGIG (reference sequence). The CDR3 spans 12 residues. The CDR3 DNA sequence: TGTGCCTGGAGTATCACTGGAAACACCATATATTTT. This sequence encodes CAWSITGNTIYF.

V is TRBV28 and J is TRBJ2-6, with 10 nucleotides matching TRBD1. Trimming at V came to 8 bases and at J to 0 bases, leaving 7 bases not matched to a gene. This CDR3 is 17 amino acids long. Germline CDR1 MDHEN, CDR2 SYDVKM. CDR3 DNA: TGTGCCAGCCTTCAACGGGACAGGGGCTCTGGGGCCAACGTCCTGACTTTC. Residues: CASLQRDRGSGANVLTF. The full variable domain, rest sourced from reference TRBV28 and TRBJ2-6, is DVKVTQSSRYLVKRTGEKVFLECVQDMDHENMFWYRQDPGLGLRLIYFSYDVKMKEKGDIPEGYSVSREKKERFSLILESASTNQTSMYLCASLQRDRGSGANVLTFGAGSRLTVL.

This clone is deemed medium-sized. V and J are TRBV7-9 and TRBJ1-1, with TRBD1 matching 7 bases. Germline lookup yields CDR1 SEHNR and CDR2 FQNEAQ (reference sequence). V lost 1 base, J lost 5 bases, and 4 bases stayed unmatched. CDR3 length: 14 residues. The CDR3 DNA follows: TGTGCCAGCAGCTTAGAGACAGGGAAGACTGAAGCTTTCTTT. Encoded protein: CASSLETGKTEAFF.

The chain couples TRBV6-2 or TRBV6-3 to TRBJ2-5, with D possibly TRBD1 on 6 matching bases. Deletions cut 5 bases from V and 1 base from J, with 8 bases between. Germline-derived CDR1 and CDR2 are MNHEY and SVGEGT. The CDR3 sequence is 13 residues long. CDR3 protein: CASSQGPQETQYF. For the CDR3, the DNA is TGTGCCAGCAGTCAGGGGCCCCAAGAGACCCAGTACTTC.

This chain uses TRBV6-5 with TRBJ2-2; the D gene is possibly TRBD1 (5 bases). V gave up 2 bases and J gave up 0 bases, with 7 bases separating them. This CDR3 has 15 amino acids. Germline loops: CDR1 MNHEY, CDR2 SVGAGI. This CDR3 is CASSYEGANTGELFF. In DNA form, the CDR3 reads TGTGCCAGCAGTTACGAAGGGGCGAACACCGGGGAGCTGTTTTTT.

This clone was counted between two and nine times. This chain connects TRBV27 to TRBJ1-4, with 10 bases aligning to TRBD1. The germline CDR1 and CDR2 sequences are MNHEY and SMNVEV (reference sequence). With 3 bases clipped from V and 4 bases from J, the junction kept 5 bases outside the gene matches. The CDR3 runs to 16 residues. The CDR3 loop is CASSLRTGGGNEKLFF. The CDR3 bases are TGTGCCAGCAGTTTGCGGACAGGGGGTGGTAATGAAAAACTGTTTTTT.

This chain uses TRBV3-1 (or the pseudogene TRBV3-2) with TRBJ1-4, with 10 bases matching TRBD1. The ends lost 1 base at V and 8 bases at J; junction bases unmatched: 4. Looked up from germline, CDR1 is LGHDT and CDR2 is YNNKEL (reference sequence). The CDR3 runs to 15 residues. CDR3: CASSQAGTGVEKLFF. In DNA, the CDR3 is TGTGCCAGCAGCCAAGCCGGGACAGGGGTCGAAAAACTGTTTTTT.

The gene calls are TRBV2 and TRBJ1-3, with TRBD1 as a possible D gene (5 bases). The CDR3 is 16 amino acids. CDR1 and CDR2 from the germline V gene are SNHLY and FYNNEI. The V gene lost 6 bases and the J gene lost 1 base, with 16 bases spanning the gap. The CDR3 here is CASRPHSDRSGNTIYF. CDR3 sequence (DNA): TGTGCCAGCAGACCCCACTCCGACAGATCTGGAAACACCATATATTTT.